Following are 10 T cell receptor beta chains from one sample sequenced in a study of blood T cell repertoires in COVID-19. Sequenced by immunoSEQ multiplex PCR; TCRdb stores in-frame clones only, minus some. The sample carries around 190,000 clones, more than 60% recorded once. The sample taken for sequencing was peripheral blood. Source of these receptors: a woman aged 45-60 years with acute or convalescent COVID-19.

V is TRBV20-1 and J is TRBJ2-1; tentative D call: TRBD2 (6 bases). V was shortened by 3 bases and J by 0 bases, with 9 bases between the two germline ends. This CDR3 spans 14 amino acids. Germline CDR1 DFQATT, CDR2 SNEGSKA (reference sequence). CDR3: CSASMGGSYNEQFF. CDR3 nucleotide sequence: TGCAGTGCTAGTATGGGGGGCTCCTACAATGAGCAGTTCTTC.

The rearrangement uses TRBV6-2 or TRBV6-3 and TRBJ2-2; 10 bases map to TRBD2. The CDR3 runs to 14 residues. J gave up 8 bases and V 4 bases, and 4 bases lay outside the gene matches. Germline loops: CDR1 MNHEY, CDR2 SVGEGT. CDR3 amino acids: CASSFSGRSGELFF. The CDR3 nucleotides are TGTGCCAGCAGTTTTAGCGGGAGGTCAGGGGAGCTGTTTTTT.

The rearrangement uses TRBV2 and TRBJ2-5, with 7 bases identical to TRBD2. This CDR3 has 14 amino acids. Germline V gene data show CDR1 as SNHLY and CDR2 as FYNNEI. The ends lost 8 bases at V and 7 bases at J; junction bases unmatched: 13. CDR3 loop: CASLDLGGDGTQYF. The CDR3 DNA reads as TGTGCCAGCTTGGATTTGGGGGGGGACGGGACCCAGTACTTC.

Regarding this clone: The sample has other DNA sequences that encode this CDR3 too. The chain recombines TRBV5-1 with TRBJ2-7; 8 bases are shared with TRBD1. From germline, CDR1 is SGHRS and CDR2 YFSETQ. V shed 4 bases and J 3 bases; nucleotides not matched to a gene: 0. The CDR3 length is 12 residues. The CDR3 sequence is CASSGQGYEQYF. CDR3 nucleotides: TGCGCCAGCAGCGGACAGGGCTACGAGCAGTACTTC.

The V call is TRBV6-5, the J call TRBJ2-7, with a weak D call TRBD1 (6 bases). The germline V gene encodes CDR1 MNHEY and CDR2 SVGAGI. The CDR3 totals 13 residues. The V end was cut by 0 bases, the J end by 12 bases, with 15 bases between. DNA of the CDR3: TGTGCCAGCAGTTACTCGGGGACACCTCACGCGTACTTC. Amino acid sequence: CASSYSGTPHAYF.

CDR3 protein: CAIASGRASSTDTQYF. The CDR3 coding sequence is TGTGCCATCGCCAGCGGGAGGGCCTCGAGCACAGATACGCAGTATTTT. The V gene is TRBV10-3, the J gene TRBJ2-3; TRBD2 agrees at 10 bases. Per germline, CDR1 ENHRY and CDR2 SYGVKD. This CDR3 comprises 16 residues. After removal of 8 bases from V and 0 bases from J, the junction contained 8 bases not matched to a gene.

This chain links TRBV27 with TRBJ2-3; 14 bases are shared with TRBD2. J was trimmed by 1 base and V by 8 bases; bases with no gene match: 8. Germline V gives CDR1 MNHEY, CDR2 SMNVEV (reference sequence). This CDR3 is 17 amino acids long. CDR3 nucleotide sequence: TGTGCCAGCTCCGAGACTAGCGGGAGGGGGGGCACAGATACGCAGTATTTT. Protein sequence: CASSETSGRGGTDTQYF.

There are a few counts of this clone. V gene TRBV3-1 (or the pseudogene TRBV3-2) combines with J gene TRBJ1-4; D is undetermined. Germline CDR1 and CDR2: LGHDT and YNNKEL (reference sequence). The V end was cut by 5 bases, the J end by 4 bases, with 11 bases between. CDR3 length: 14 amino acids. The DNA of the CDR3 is TGTGCCAGCAGCTCCGGGTCCAGTAATGAAAAACTGTTTTTT. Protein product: CASSSGSSNEKLFF.

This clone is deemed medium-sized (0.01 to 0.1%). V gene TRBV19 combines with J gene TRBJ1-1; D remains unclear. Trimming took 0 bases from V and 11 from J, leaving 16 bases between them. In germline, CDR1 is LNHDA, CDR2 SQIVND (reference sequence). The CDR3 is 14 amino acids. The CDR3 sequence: CASSIDKQTQKAFF. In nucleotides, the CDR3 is TGTGCCAGTAGTATAGATAAACAGACCCAAAAGGCTTTCTTT.

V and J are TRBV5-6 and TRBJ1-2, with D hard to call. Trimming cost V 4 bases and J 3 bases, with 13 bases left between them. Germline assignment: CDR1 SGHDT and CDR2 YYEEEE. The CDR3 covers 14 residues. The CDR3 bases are TGTGCCAGCAGCCCGTGGGGAGTGGACTATGGCTACACCTTC. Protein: CASSPWGVDYGYTF.